The 12 T cell receptor beta chains given below trace back to one sample, sequenced in a study of T-cell memory formation after mild COVID-19. TCRdb called the 5' RACE reads again in MiXCR, with one record for every CDR3 protein. The sample has some 120,000 distinct CDR3 sequences, around 6.3% seen once; the top ten hold 2% to 2.5%. The sample consisted of PBMCs or a T cell subset sorted from them (not recorded which). All receptors come from an adult woman who had mild COVID-19 (a few samples of this study predate the infection). Cell type and time point are not known.

This clonotype was counted a few times. The chain carries TRBV12-3 or TRBV12-4 and TRBJ2-1; unclear D gene. CDR3 length: 14 amino acids. The V end lost 6 bases, the J end lost 4 bases, and 13 bases lay between the germline ends. In nucleotides, the CDR3 is TGTGCCAGCAGCTATACCGGCTGGTACAATGAGCAGTTCTTC. This translates into CASSYTGWYNEQFF.

This clonotype appeared a few times. The chain combines TRBV6-5 with TRBJ1-2; 9 bases are a match to TRBD1. The CDR3 sequence is 14 residues long. Germline V gives CDR1 MNHEY, CDR2 SVGAGI. V was pared by 6 bases and J by 3 bases, with 5 bases of the junction left unmatched. The CDR3 DNA sequence: TGTGCCAGCAGCCTGGGACAGGGATACTATGGCTACACCTTC. Encoded protein: CASSLGQGYYGYTF.

This clonotype came up a few times. The V call is TRBV21-1, the J call TRBJ2-7; the DNA was not compared with TRBD2, the D call given in the table. TRBV21-1 is listed as a pseudogene. CDR3 length: 13 amino acids. The CDR3 DNA follows: TGTGCCAGCAGGGGACTAGCGTTTTACGAGCAGTACTTC. Its translation: CASRGLAFYEQYF.

There are many counts of this clonotype. The chain couples TRBV13 to TRBJ2-7; 12 bases agree with TRBD2. V was pared by 5 bases and J by 0 bases, with 5 bases of the junction left unmatched. The CDR3 has 16 residues. Germline-derived CDR1 and CDR2 are PRHDT and FYEKMQ (reference sequence). The CDR3 sequence: CASSPRLAGASYEQYF. CDR3 nucleotides: TGTGCCAGCAGCCCCCGACTAGCGGGAGCCTCCTACGAGCAGTACTTC.

This clonotype was seen repeatedly, ten times or more. This chain uses TRBV20-1 with TRBJ1-5; D unresolved. The V end was cut by 0 bases, the J end by 10 bases, with 19 bases between. Germline CDR1 reads DFQATT; CDR2 reads SNEGSKA (reference sequence). This CDR3 contains 15 residues. The CDR3 sequence: CSARDVLKGFSPQHF. The CDR3 coding sequence is TGCAGTGCTAGAGATGTCTTAAAGGGTTTTTCTCCCCAGCATTTT.

The chain combines TRBV6-5 with TRBJ1-1, with D hard to call. CDR1 is MNHEY, CDR2 SVGAGI, per germline. This CDR3 is built from 13 residues. V dropped 7 bases and J dropped 0 bases, with 9 bases sitting between them. The CDR3, as DNA: TGTGCCAGCAAAGGCACCATGAACACTGAAGCTTTCTTT. Translation: CASKGTMNTEAFF.

CDR3 protein: CASSLGESTQYF. As DNA, the CDR3 is TGTGCCAGCAGTTTAGGAGAGTCTACGCAGTATTTT. This chain uses TRBV12-3 or TRBV12-4 with TRBJ2-3, with D unclear. CDR3 size: 12 residues. Trimming pared 1 base from V and 8 bases from J, leaving 7 bases between.

This clonotype was detected ten times or more. The rearrangement joins TRBV5-6 to TRBJ2-3, with D perhaps assigned TRBD1 or TRBD2 (5 bases each). CDR1 is SGHDT and CDR2 is YYEEEE in the germline V gene. Trimming took off 2 bases at V and 4 bases at J, with 8 bases between the two ends. The CDR3 covers 13 residues. The CDR3 coding sequence is TGTGCCAGCAGCTTTGGGGGTGCAGATACGCAGTATTTT. Encoded protein: CASSFGGADTQYF. Combining the CDR3 with reference TRBV5-6 and TRBJ2-3 gives the whole variable domain DAGVTQSPTHLIKTRGQQVTLRCSPKSGHDTVSWYQQALGQGPQFIFQYYEEEERQRGNFPDRFSGHQFPNYSSELNVNALLLGDSALYLCASSFGGADTQYFGPGTRLTVL.

This clonotype was recorded many times. The chain uses TRBV20-1 and TRBJ1-1, with a tentative D call TRBD1 (5 bases). The V end was cut by 2 bases, the J end by 0 bases, with 16 bases between. CDR3 length: 16 residues. Germline loops: CDR1 DFQATT, CDR2 SNEGSKA (reference sequence). In DNA, the CDR3 is TGCAGTGCTAGAAGACTTTCGGGGACCGTGAACACTGAAGCTTTCTTT. Protein product: CSARRLSGTVNTEAFF.

There are many counts of this clonotype. The chain couples TRBV19 to TRBJ1-5, with D tentatively TRBD1 (6 bases). Germline loops: CDR1 LNHDA, CDR2 SQIVND (reference sequence). The CDR3 extends over 15 amino acids. Trimming cost V 6 bases and J 0 bases, with 12 bases left between them. The CDR3: CASRRDTVSNQPQHF. CDR3 sequence (DNA): TGTGCCAGTAGAAGGGACACCGTTAGCAATCAGCCCCAGCATTTT.

This clonotype was observed at least ten times. This rearrangement joins TRBV20-1 to TRBJ2-6, with 8 nucleotides matching TRBD1. The CDR3 has 16 amino acids. Trimming cost V 2 bases and J 0 bases; bases outside gene matches: 3. Germline CDR1 is DFQATT and CDR2 is SNEGSKA (reference sequence). CDR3: CSARTGTGSGANVLTF. The CDR3 nucleotides read TGCAGTGCTAGAACAGGGACAGGCTCTGGGGCCAACGTCCTGACTTTC.

Of note for this clonotype: A much bigger clone sits one base away, suggesting this may be a read error. V is TRBV7-7 and J is TRBJ2-3; D call uncertain. Per the germline V gene, CDR1 is SSHAT and CDR2 is FNYEAQ (reference sequence). The CDR3 contains 14 residues. CDR3 DNA: TGTTCCAGCAGCTTATCGCCTGGCACAGATACGCAGTATTTT. Its protein product is CSSSLSPGTDTQYF.